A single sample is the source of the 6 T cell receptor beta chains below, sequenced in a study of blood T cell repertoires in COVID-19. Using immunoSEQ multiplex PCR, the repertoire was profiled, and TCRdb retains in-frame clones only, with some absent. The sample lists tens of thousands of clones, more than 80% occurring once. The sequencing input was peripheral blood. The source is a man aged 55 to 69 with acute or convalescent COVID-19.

The CDR3 sequence is CASSWTGASAEAFF. The CDR3 region has the DNA TGTGCCAGTAGTTGGACAGGGGCTTCCGCTGAAGCTTTCTTT. The J gene is TRBJ1-1, the V gene TRBV19, with TRBD1 matching over 9 bases. CDR1 and CDR2 (germline): LNHDA, SQIVND (reference sequence). V dropped 5 bases and J dropped 6; count of bases not matched to a gene: 7. This CDR3 is built from 14 residues.

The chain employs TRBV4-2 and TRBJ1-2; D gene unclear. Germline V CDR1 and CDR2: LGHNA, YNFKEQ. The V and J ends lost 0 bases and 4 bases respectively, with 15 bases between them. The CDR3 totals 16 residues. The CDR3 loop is CASSQDFSQRGYGYTF. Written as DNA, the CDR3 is TGTGCCAGCAGCCAAGATTTTTCTCAGCGAGGCTATGGCTACACCTTC.

The CDR3 DNA is TGTGCCAGCAGCTGGGGGCCAGCGACGGTCTATGAGCAGTTCTTC. Residues: CASSWGPATVYEQFF. This rearrangement joins TRBV11-2 to TRBJ2-1; possibly TRBD1 for D (6 bases). From germline, CDR1 is SGHAT and CDR2 FQNNGV. Trimming pared 4 bases from V and 8 bases from J, leaving 18 bases between. The CDR3 extends over 15 amino acids.

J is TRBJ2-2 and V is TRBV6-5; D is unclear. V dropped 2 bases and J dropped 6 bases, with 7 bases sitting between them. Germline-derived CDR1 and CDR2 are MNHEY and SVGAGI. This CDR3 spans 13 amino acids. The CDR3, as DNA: TGTGCCAGCAGTTACCGGGTGGCCGGGGAGCTGTTTTTT. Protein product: CASSYRVAGELFF.

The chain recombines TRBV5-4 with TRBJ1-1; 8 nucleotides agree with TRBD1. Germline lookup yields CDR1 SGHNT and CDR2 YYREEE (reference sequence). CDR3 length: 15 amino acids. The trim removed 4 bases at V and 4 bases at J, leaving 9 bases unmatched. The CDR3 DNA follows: TGTGCCAGCAGCGATAGACCAGGGGGCGGCACTGAAGCTTTCTTT. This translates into CASSDRPGGGTEAFF.

Written as DNA, the CDR3 is TGTGCCAGCGGGACTTTTAGTAACAATGAGCAGTTCTTC. Translation gives CASGTFSNNEQFF. This sequence joins TRBV5-4 and TRBJ2-1; TRBD2 is a possible D gene (6 bases). The V gene lost 7 bases and the J gene lost 5 bases, with 13 bases spanning the gap. The CDR3 spans 13 residues. CDR1 SGHNT and CDR2 YYREEE come from the germline V gene (reference sequence). Looking up the rest from reference TRBV5-4 and TRBJ2-1 gives the full variable domain: ETGVTQSPTHLIKTRGQQVTLRCSSQSGHNTVSWYQQALGQGPQFIFQYYREEENGRGNFPPRFSGLQFPNYSSELNVNALELDDSALYLCASGTFSNNEQFFGPGTRLTVL.